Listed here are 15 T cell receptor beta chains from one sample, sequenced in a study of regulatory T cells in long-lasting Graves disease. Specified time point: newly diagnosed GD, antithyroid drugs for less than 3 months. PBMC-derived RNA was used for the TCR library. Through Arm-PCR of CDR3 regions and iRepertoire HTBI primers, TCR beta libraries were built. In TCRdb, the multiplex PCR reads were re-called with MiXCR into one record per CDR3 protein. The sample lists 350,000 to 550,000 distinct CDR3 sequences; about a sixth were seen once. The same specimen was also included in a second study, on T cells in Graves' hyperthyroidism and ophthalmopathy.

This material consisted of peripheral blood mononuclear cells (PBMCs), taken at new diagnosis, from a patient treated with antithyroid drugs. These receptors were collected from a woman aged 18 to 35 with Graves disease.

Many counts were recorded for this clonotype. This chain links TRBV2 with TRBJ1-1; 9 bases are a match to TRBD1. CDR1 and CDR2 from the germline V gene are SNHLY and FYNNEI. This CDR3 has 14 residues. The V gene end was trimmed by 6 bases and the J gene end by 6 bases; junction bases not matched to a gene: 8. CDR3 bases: TGTGCCAGCAGGGGGGGGACAGGGAGGGCTGAAGCTTTCTTT. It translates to CASRGGTGRAEAFF.

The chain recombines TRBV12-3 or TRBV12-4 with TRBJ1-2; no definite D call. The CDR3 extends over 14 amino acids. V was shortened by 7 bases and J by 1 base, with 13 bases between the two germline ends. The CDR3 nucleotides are TGTGCCAGCACCCGCGCCAGGATTAACTATGGCTACACCTTC. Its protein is CASTRARINYGYTF.

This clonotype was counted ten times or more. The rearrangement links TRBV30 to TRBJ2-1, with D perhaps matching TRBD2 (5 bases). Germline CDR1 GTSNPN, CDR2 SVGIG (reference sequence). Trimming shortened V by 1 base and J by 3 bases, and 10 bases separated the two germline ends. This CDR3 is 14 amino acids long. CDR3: CAWSGEGIYNEQFF. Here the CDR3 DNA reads TGTGCCTGGAGTGGAGAGGGAATCTACAATGAGCAGTTCTTC.

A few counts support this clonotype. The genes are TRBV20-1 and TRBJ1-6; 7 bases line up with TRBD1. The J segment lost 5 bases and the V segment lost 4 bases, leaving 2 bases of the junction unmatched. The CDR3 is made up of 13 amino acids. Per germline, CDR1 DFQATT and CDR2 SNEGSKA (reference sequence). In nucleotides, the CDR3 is TGCAGTGCTATGGACAGGAATAATTCACCCCTCCACTTT. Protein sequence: CSAMDRNNSPLHF.

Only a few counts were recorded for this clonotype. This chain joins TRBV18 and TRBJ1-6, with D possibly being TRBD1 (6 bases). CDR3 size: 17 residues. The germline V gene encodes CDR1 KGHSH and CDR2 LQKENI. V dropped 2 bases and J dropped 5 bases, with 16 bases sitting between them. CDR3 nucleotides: TGTGCCAGCTCACCAAGCACAGGGATTCAAAATAATTCACCCCTCCACTTT. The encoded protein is CASSPSTGIQNNSPLHF.

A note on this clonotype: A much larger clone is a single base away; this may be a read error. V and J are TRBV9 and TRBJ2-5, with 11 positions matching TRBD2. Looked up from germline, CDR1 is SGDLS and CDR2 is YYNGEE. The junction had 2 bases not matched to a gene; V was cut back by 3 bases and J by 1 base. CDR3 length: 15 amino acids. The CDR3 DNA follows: TGTGCCAGCAGCGGGGGGACTAGCGGCCAAGAGACCCAGTACTTC. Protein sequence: CASSGGTSGQETQYF. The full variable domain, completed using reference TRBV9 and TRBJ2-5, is DSGVTQTPKHLITATGQRVTLRCSPRSGDLSVYWYQQSLDQGLQFLIQYYNGEERAKGNILERFSAQQFPDLHSELNLSSLELGDSALYFCASSGGTSGQETQYFGPGTRLLVL.

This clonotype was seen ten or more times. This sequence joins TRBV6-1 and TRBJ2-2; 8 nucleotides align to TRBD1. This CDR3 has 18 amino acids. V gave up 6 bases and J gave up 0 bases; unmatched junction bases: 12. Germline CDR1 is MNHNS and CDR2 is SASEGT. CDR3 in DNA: TGTGCCAGCAGCCACCAGTCCCGGACAGGGACGAACACCGGGGAGCTGTTTTTT. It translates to CASSHQSRTGTNTGELFF.

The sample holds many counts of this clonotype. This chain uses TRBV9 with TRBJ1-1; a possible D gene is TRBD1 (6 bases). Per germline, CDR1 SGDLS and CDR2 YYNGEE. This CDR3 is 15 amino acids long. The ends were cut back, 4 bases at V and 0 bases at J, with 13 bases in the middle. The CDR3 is CASSPPGAMNTEAFF. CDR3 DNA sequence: TGTGCCAGCAGCCCCCCAGGGGCGATGAACACTGAAGCTTTCTTT.

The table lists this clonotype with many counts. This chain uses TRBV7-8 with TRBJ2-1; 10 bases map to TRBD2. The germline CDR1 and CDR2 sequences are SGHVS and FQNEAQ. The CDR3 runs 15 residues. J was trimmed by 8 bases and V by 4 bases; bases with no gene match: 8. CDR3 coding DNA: TGTGCCAGCAGCTCAAGGGTAGCGGGAGGATATGAGCAGTTCTTC. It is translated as CASSSRVAGGYEQFF.

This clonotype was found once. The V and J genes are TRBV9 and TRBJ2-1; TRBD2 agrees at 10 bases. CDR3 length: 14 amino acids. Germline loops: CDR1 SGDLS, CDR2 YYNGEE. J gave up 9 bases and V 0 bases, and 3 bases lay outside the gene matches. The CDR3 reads CASSVGLAGLEQFF. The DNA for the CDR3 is TGTGCCAGCAGCGTAGGACTAGCGGGTCTTGAGCAGTTCTTC.

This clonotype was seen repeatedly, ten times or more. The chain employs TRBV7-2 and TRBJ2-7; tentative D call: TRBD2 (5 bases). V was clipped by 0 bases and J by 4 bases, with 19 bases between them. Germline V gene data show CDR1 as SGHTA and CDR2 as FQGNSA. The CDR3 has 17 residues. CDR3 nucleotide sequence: TGTGCCAGCAGCTTAGCGGTGCGAGCGGACCCTCGATACGAGCAGTACTTC. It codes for CASSLAVRADPRYEQYF.

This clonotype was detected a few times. CDR3 sequence: CASSAEVRAHNEQFF. The CDR3 nucleotides read TGTGCCAGCAGCGCGGAGGTCCGGGCCCACAATGAGCAGTTCTTC. The gene calls are TRBV5-5 and TRBJ2-1; maybe TRBD2 (5 bases). This CDR3 has 15 amino acids. The germline gives CDR1 SGHKS, CDR2 YYEKEE (reference sequence). V lost 4 bases and J lost 5, with 16 bases in between.

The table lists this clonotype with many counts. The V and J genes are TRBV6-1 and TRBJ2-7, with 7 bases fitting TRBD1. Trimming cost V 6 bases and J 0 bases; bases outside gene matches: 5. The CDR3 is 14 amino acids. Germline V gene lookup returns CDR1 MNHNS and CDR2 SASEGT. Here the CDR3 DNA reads TGTGCCAGCAGCCTGGGACAGTTCTCCTACGAGCAGTACTTC. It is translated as CASSLGQFSYEQYF.

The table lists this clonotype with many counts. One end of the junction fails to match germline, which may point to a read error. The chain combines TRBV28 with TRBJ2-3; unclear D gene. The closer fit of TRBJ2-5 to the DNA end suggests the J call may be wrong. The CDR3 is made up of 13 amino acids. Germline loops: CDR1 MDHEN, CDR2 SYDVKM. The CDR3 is CASSPGQPEIQYF. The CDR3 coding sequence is TGTGCCAGCAGTCCTGGCCAACCCGAGATCCAGTACTTC.

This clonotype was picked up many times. CDR3 sequence: CASSYGSGSYEQYF. CDR3 sequence (DNA): TGTGCCAGCAGTTACGGAAGCGGGAGTTACGAGCAGTACTTC. This sequence joins TRBV6-5 and TRBJ2-7; TRBD2 aligns across 8 bases. CDR3 length equals 14 residues. With 2 bases clipped from V and 4 bases from J, the junction kept 4 bases outside the gene matches. The germline CDR1 and CDR2 sequences are MNHEY and SVGAGI.